This TCR beta chain is from a study of blood T cell repertoires in COVID-19 (dated by TCRdb to about 2020). Study-level background: The collaborator samples originated in the United States, Italy and Spain and spanned the acute and convalescent phases of COVID-19. The material from the prospective study consisted of cDNA or gDNA derived from T cells, B-cell-depleted T cells, or PBMCs. The dataset comprised deeply sampled blood TCRbeta repertoires from subjects exposed to, actively infected with, or recovered from COVID-19. The repertoires were made available in a free public database intended to serve as a resource for research on the immune response to SARS-CoV-2. The samples were drawn from two sources: the first 160 participants of the ongoing ImmuneRACE study, and fewer than 1,500 subjects contributed by 6 global collaborators. Sample metadata almost always included a de-identified subject ID, COVID-19 status, age in years and sex. HLA class I and class II types, where available, came from metadata supplied by the sample provider rather than from assay-based typing.

One collaborating source in Seattle enrolled patients during active infection and followed them longitudinally through the course of disease. The collaborating institutions used their own protocols to collect whole blood in K2EDTA tubes. For TCRbeta analysis, collaborators shipped samples in one of three forms: frozen whole blood, isolated PBMCs, or DNA extracted from either of those sample types. General conclusions and limits of the study: The amount of clinical and demographic metadata varied by source and participant and was provided uncurated.

The immunoSEQ Assay, a bias-controlled multiplex PCR, was used to amplify TCRbeta CDR3 regions from genomic DNA. The authors' analysis ran thus. The number of nucleated cells in each sample was estimated from the amplification of reference gene primers within the assay. Sequence reads were collapsed and filtered to measure the absolute abundance of every unique TCRbeta CDR3 rearrangement. For each sample, productive Simpson clonality was calculated as the square root of Simpson's diversity index across productive rearrangements. Held by TCRdb, this immuneACCESS table contains in-frame sequences only and omits some clones. Under half of the omission traces to an unresolved V gene where checked; the cause of the rest is unknown. V, J and clone size are taken as reported in that table, and D and trimming were inferred from the DNA itself. The sample data list 200,000 to 300,000 clones, and around 90% of these were observed just once. The ten biggest clones cover around 5% of the sample.

This clone occurred once. Its recognized antigen is unknown. No base quality information exists; no much larger clone differs at one position. Spanning cysteine to phenylalanine, the CDR3 consists of 14 amino acids. Only the CDR3 portion is preserved as DNA: 42 bases, with reading frame beginning at the first base. As encoded in the germline V gene (reference sequence), CDR1 is LNHDA while CDR2 is SQIVND. V and J are trimmed by 5 bases and 3 bases, and the gene matches miss 4 bases of the junction. The source is a woman aged 55-69 years with COVID-19, enrolled during active disease. The sequencing input was peripheral blood. The chain links TRBV19 with TRBJ2-7, with TRBD2 matching 10 junction bases. The CDR3 has the sequence CASSLTSGVYEQYF. The nucleotide sequence is TGTGCCAGTAGTCTCACTAGCGGGGTCTACGAGCAGTACTTC.